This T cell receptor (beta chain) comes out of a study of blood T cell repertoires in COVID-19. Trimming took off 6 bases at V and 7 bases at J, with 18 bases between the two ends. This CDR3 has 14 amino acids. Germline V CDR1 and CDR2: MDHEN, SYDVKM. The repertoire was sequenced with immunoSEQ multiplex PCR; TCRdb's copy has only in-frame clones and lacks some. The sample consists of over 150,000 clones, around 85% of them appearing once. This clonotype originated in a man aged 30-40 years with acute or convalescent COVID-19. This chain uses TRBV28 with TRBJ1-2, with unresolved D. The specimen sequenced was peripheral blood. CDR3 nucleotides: TGTGCCAGCAGATATTGGGAGAGAGGAGGTGGCTACACCTTC. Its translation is CASRYWERGGGYTF.